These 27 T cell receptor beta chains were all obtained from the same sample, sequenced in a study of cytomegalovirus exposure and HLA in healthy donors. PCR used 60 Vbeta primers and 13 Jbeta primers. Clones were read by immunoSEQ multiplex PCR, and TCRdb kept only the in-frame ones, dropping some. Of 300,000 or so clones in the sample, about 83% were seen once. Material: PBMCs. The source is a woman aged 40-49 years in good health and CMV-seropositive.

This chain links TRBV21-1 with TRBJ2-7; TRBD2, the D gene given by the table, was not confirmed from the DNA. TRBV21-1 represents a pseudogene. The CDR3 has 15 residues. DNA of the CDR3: TGTGCCAGCAGCAATGGACTAGCCGTTTCCTACGAGCAGTACTTC. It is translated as CASSNGLAVSYEQYF.

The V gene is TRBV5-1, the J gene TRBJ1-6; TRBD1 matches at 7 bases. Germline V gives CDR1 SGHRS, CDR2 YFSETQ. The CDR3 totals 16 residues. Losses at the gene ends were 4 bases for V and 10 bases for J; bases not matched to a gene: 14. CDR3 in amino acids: CASSQGRQGDGSPLHF. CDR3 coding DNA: TGCGCCAGCAGCCAGGGCCGACAGGGAGACGGCTCACCCCTCCACTTT.

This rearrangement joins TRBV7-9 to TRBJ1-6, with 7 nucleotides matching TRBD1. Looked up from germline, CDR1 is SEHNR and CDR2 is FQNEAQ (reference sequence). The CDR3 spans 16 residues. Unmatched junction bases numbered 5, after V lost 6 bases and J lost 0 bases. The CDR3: CASRGDSLSYNSPLHF. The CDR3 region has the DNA TGTGCCAGCAGAGGGGACAGCCTCTCCTATAATTCACCCCTCCACTTT.

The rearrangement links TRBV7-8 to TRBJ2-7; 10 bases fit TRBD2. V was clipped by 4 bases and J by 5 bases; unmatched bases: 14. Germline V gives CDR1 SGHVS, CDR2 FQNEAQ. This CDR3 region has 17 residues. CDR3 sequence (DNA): TGTGCCAGCAGCTGGACTGTAGCGGGAGCGGGGGGGGACGAGCAGTACTTC. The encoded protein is CASSWTVAGAGGDEQYF. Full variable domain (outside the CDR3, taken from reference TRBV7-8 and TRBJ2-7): GAGVSQSPRYKVAKRGQDVALRCDPISGHVSLFWYQQALGQGPEFLTYFQNEAQLDKSGLPSDRFFAERPEGSVSTLKIQRTQQEDSAVYLCASSWTVAGAGGDEQYFGPGTRLTVT.

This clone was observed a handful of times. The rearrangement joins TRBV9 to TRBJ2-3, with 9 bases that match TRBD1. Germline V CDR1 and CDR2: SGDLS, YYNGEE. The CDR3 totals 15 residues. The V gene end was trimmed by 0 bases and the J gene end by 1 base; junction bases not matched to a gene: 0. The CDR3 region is CASSVGTGGTDTQYF. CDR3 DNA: TGTGCCAGCAGCGTAGGGACAGGGGGCACAGATACGCAGTATTTT.

CDR3 in DNA: TGTGCCAGCAGCGTAGGAGTAACGGCGGGCAATGAGCAGTTCTTC. It encodes CASSVGVTAGNEQFF. V is TRBV9 and J is TRBJ2-1, with D tentatively TRBD2 (5 bases). This CDR3 region has 15 residues. Trimming removed 0 bases at V and 6 bases at J, with 13 bases between. Germline assignment: CDR1 SGDLS and CDR2 YYNGEE.

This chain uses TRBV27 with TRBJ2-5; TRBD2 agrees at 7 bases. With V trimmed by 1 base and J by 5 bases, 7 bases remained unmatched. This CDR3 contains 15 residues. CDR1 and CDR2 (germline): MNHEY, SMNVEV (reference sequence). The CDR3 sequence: CASSLFRGSGETQYF. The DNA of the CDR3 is TGTGCCAGCAGTTTATTTCGCGGGAGCGGTGAGACCCAGTACTTC.

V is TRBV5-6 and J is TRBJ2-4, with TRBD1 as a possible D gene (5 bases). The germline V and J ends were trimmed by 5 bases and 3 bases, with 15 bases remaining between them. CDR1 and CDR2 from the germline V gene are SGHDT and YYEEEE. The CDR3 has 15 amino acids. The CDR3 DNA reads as TGTGCCAGCAGTCGATCCAGGGTTGACAAAAACATTCAGTACTTC. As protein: CASSRSRVDKNIQYF.

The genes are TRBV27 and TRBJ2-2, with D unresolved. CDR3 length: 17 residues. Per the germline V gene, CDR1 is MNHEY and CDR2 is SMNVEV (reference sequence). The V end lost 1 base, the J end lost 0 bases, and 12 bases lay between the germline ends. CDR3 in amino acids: CASSLFHSSPNTGELFF. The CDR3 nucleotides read TGTGCCAGCAGTTTATTTCACTCGAGCCCGAACACCGGGGAGCTGTTTTTT.

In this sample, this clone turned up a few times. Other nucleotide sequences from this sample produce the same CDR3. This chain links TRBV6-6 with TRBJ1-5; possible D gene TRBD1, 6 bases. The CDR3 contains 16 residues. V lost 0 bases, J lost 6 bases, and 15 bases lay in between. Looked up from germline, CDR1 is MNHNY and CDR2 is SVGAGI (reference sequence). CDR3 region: CASSYSGDIVSQPQHF. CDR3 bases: TGTGCCAGCAGTTACTCGGGGGACATCGTCAGTCAGCCCCAGCATTTT.

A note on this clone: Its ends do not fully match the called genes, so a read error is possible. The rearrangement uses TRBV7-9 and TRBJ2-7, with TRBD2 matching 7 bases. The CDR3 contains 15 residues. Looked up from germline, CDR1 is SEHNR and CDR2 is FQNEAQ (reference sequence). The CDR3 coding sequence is TGTGCCAGCAGCCTAGCGGAGGAGGGAATCTACGAGCAGTACTTC. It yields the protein CASSLAEEGIYEQYF.

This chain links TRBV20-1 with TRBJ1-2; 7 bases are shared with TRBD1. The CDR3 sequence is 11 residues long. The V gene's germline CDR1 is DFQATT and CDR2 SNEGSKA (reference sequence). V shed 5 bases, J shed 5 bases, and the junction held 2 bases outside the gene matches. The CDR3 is CSAGTDYGYTF. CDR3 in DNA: TGCAGTGCTGGGACAGATTATGGCTACACCTTC.

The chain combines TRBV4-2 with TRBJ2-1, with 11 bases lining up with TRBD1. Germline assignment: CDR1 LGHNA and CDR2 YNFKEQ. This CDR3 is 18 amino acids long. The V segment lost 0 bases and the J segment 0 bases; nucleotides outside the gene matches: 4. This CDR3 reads CASSQERTGGLSYNEQFF. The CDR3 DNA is TGTGCCAGCAGCCAAGAGAGGACAGGGGGCCTCTCCTACAATGAGCAGTTCTTC.

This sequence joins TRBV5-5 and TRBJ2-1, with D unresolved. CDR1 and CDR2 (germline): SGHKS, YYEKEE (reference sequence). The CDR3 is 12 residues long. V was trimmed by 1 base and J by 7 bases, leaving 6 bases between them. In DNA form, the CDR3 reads TGTGCCAGCAGCTTGCCCAGTAATGAGCAGTTCTTC. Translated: CASSLPSNEQFF.

The CDR3 nucleotides read TGTGCCAGCAGACCGAGCGGTTACACAGATACGCAGTATTTT. This encodes CASRPSGYTDTQYF. The chain couples TRBV6-5 to TRBJ2-3; weak D call: TRBD2 (5 bases). Germline CDR1 is MNHEY and CDR2 is SVGAGI. The V gene lost 6 bases and the J gene lost 2 bases, with 12 bases spanning the gap. The CDR3 is made up of 14 amino acids.

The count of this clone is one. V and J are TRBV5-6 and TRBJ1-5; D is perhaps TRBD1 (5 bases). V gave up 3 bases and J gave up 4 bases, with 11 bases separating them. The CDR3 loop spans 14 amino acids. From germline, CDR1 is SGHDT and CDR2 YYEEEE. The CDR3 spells CASSSVGGNQPQHF. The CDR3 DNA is TGTGCCAGCAGCTCCGTGGGGGGGAATCAGCCCCAGCATTTT.

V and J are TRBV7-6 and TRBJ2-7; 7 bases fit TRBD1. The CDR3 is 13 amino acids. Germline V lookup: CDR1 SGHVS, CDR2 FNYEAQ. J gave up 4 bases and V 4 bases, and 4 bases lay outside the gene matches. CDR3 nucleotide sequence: TGTGCCAGCAGCTGGGGACAGCCTTACGAGCAGTACTTC. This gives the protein CASSWGQPYEQYF.

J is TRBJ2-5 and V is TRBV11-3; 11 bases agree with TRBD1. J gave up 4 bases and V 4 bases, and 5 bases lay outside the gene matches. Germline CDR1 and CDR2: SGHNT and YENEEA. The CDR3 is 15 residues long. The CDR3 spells CASSSRTGGIETQYF. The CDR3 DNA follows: TGTGCCAGCAGCTCACGGACAGGGGGCATAGAGACCCAGTACTTC.

CDR3 nucleotides: TGTGCCAGCAGACCTACCGACAGGTGGTACGAGCAGTACTTC. Its protein is CASRPTDRWYEQYF. The chain has TRBV7-9 and TRBJ2-7; a weak D match, TRBD1 (6 bases). Germline loops: CDR1 SEHNR, CDR2 FQNEAQ (reference sequence). Trimming stripped 6 bases from V and 4 bases from J, with 16 bases between. The CDR3 is 14 amino acids.

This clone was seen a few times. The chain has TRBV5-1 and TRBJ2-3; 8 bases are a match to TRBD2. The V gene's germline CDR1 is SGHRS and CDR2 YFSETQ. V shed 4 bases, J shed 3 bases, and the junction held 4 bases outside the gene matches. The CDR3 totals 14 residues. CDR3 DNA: TGCGCCAGCAGCCCCGGGAGGGAGACAGATACGCAGTATTTT. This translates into CASSPGRETDTQYF.

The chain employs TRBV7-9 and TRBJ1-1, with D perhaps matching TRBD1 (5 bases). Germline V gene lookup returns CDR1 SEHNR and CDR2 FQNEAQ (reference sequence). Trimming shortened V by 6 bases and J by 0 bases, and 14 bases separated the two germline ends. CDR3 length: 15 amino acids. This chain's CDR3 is CASRRDSAMNTEAFF. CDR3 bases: TGTGCCAGCAGGCGCGACAGCGCCATGAACACTGAAGCTTTCTTT.

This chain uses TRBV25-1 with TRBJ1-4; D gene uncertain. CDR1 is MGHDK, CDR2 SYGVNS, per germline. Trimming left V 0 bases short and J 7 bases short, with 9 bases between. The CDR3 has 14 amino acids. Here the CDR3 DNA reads TGTGCCAGCAGTGAATATACAAATGGTGAAAAACTGTTTTTT. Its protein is CASSEYTNGEKLFF.

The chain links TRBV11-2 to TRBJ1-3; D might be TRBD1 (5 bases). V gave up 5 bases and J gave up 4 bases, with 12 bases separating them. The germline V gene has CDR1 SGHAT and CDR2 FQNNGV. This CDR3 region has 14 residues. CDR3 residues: CASSPAGRGNTIYF. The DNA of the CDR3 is TGTGCCAGCAGCCCCGCGGGGCGAGGAAACACCATATATTTT.

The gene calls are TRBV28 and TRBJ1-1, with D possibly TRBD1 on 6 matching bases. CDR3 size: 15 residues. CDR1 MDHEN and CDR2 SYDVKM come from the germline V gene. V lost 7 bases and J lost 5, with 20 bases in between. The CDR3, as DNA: TGTGCCAGCATCCCAGGGGCCCCTCTGGGAACTGAAGCTTTCTTT. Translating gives CASIPGAPLGTEAFF.

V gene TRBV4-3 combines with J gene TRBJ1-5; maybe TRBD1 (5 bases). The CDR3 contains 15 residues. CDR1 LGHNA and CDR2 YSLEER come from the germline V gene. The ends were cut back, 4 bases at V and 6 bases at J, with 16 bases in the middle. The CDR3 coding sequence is TGCGCCAGCAGCCCGGGGGTCCAGGACGGTCAGCCCCAGCATTTT. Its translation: CASSPGVQDGQPQHF.

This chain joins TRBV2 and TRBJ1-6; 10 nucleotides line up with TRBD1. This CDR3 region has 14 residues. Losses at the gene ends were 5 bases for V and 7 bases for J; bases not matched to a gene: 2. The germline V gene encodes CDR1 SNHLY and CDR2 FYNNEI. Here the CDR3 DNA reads TGTGCCAGCAGTCCGGGACAGGGGAATTCACCCCTCCACTTT. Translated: CASSPGQGNSPLHF.

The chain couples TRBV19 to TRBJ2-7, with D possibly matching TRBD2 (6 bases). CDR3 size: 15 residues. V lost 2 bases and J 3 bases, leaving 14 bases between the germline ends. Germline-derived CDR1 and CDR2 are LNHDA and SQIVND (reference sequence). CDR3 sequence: CASSIRNGGGYEQYF. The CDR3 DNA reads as TGTGCCAGTAGTATACGGAACGGGGGTGGCTACGAGCAGTACTTC.